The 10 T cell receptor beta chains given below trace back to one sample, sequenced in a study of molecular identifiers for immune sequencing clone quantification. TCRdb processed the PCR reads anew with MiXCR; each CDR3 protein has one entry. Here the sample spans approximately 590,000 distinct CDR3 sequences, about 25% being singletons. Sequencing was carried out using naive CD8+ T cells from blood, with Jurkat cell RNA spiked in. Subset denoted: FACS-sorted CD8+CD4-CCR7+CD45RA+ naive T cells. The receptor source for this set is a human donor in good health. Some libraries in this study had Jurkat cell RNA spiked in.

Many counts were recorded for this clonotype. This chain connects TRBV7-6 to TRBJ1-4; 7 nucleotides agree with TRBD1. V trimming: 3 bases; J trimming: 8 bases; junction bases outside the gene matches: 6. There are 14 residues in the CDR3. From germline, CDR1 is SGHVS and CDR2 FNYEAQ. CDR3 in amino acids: CASSFWQGEEKLFF. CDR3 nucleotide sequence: TGTGCCAGCAGCTTTTGGCAGGGGGAGGAAAAACTGTTTTTT.

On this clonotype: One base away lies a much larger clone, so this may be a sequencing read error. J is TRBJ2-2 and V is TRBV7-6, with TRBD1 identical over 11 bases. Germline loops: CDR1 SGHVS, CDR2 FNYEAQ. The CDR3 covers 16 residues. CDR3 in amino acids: CASSPGTGGYTGEVFF. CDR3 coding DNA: TGTGCCAGCAGCCCCGGGACAGGGGGGTACACCGGGGAGGTGTTTTTT.

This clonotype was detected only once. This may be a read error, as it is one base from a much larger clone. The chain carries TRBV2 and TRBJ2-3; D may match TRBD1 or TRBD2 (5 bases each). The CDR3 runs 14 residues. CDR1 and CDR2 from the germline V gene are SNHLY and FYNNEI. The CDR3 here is CASSEGRSTDTQCF. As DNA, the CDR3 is TGTGCCAGCAGTGAGGGACGTAGCACAGATACGCAGTGTTTT. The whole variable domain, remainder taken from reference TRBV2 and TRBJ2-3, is EPEVTQTPSHQVTQMGQEVILRCVPISNHLYFYWYRQILGQKVEFLVSFYNNEISEKSEIFDDQFSVERPDGSNFTLKIRSTKLEDSAMYFCASSEGRSTDTQCFGPGTRLTVL.

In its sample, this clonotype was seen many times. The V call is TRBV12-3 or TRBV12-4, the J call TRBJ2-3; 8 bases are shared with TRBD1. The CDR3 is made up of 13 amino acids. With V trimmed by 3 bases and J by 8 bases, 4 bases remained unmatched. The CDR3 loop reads CASSFPGQGTQYF. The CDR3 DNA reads TGTGCCAGCAGTTTTCCTGGACAGGGTACGCAGTATTTT.

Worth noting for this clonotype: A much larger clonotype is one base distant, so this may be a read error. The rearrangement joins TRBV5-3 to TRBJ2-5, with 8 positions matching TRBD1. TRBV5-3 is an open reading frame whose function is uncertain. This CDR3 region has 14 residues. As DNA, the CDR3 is TGTACCAGCAGCGCCTGGACAGGGTTACAGACCCAGTACTTC. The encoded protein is CTSSAWTGLQTQYF.

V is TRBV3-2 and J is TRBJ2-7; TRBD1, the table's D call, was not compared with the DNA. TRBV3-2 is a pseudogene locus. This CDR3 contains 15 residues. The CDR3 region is CASSLGPAQSYEQYF. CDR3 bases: TGTGCCAGCAGCCTCGGCCCGGCTCAATCCTACGAGCAGTACTTC.

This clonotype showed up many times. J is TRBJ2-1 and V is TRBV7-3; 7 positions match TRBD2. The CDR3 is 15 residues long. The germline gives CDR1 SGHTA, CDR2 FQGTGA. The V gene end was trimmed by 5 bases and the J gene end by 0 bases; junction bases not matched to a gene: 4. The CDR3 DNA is TGTGCCAGCAGCCCCGGGACTACCTCCTACAATGAGCAGTTCTTC. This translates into CASSPGTTSYNEQFF.

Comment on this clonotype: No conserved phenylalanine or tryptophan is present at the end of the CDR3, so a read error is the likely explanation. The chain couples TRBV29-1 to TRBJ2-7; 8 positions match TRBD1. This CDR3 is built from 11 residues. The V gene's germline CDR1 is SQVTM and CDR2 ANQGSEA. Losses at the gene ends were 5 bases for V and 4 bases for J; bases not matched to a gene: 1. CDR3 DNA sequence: TGCAGCGTTTACAGGGGGTACGAGCAGTACCTC. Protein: CSVYRGYEQYL.

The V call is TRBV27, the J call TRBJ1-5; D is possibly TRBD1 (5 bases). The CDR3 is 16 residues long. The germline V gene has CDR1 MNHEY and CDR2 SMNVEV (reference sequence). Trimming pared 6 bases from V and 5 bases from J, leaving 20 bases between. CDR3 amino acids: CASSPRGAGLDQPQHF. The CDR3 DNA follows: TGTGCCAGCAGCCCTCGCGGGGCGGGCTTGGATCAGCCCCAGCATTTT.

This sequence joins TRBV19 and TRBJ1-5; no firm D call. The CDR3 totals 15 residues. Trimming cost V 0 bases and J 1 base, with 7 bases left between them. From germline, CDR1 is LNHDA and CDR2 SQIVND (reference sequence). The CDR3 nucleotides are TGTGCCAGTAGTATAGACTTGGGAAGCAATCAGCCCCAGCATTTT. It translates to CASSIDLGSNQPQHF. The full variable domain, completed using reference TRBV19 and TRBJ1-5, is DGGITQSPKYLFRKEGQNVTLSCEQNLNHDAMYWYRQDPGQGLRLIYYSQIVNDFQKGDIAEGYSVSREKKESFPLTVTSAQKNPTAFYLCASSIDLGSNQPQHFGDGTRLSIL.